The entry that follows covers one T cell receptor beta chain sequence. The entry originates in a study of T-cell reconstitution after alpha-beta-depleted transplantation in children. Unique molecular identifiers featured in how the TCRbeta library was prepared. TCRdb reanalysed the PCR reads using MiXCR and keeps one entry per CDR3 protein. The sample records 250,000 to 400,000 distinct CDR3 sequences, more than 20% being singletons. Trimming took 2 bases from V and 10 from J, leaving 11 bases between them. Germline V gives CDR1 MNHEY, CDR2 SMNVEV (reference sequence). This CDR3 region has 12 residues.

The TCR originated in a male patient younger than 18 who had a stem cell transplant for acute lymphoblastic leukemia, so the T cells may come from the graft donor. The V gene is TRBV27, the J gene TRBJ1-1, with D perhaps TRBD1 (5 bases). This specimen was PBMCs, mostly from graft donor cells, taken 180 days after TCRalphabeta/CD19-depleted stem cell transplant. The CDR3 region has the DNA TGTGCCAGCAGTTTACAGGGAAGAAGAGCTTTCTTT. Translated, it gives CASSLQGRRAFF.